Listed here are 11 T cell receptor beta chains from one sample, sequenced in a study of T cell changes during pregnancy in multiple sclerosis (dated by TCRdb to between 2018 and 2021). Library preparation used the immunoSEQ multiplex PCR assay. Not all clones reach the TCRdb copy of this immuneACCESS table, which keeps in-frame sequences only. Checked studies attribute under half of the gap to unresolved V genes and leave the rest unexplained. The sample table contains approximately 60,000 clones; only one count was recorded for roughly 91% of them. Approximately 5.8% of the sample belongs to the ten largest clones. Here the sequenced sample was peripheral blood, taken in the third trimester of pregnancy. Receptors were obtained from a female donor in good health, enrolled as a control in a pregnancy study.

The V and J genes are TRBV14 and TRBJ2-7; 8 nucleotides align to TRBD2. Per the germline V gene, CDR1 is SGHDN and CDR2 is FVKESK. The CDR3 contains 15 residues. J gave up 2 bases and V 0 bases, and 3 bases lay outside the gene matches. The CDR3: CASSQEAGAAYEQYF. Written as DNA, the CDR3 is TGTGCCAGCAGCCAAGAAGCGGGAGCGGCCTACGAGCAGTACTTC. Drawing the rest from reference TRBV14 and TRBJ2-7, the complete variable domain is EAGVTQFPSHSVIEKGQTVTLRCDPISGHDNLYWYRRVMGKEIKFLLHFVKESKQDESGMPNNRFLAERTGGTYSTLKVQPAELEDSGVYFCASSQEAGAAYEQYFGPGTRLTVT.

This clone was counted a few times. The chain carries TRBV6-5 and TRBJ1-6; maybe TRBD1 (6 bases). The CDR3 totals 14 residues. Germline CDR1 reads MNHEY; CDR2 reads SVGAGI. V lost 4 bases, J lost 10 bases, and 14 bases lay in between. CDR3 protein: CASSSDRRESPLHF. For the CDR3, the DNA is TGTGCCAGCAGTTCGGACAGAAGAGAGTCACCCCTCCACTTT.

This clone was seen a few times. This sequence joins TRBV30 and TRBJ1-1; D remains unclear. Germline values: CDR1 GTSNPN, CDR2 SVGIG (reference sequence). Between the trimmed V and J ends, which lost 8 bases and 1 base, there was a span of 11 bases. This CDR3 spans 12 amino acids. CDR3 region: CAGGRSNTEAFF. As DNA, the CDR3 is TGTGCCGGCGGCCGGTCGAACACTGAAGCTTTCTTT.

In nucleotides, the CDR3 is TGTGCCAGCAGCCTAGGGACCTGGAGGGGCTACACCTTC. Translation: CASSLGTWRGYTF. The chain recombines TRBV11-2 with TRBJ1-2, with D possibly matching TRBD1 (5 bases). The V and J ends lost 5 bases and 8 bases respectively, with 15 bases between them. The CDR3 loop spans 13 amino acids. Looked up from germline, CDR1 is SGHAT and CDR2 is FQNNGV.

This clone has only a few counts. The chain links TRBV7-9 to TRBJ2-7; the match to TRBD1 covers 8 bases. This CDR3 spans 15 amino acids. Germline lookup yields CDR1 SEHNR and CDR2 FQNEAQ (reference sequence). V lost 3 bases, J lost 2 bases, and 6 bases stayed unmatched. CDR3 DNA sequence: TGTGCCAGCAGCTTCGGACAGGGAGGCCCCTACGAGCAGTACTTC. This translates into CASSFGQGGPYEQYF.

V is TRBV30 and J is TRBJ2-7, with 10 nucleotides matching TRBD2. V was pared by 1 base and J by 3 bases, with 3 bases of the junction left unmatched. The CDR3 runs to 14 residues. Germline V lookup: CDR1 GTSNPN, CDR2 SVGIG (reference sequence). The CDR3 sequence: CAWSGWTSGYEQYF. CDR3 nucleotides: TGTGCCTGGAGTGGATGGACTAGCGGCTACGAGCAGTACTTC. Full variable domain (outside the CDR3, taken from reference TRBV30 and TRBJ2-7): SQTIHQWPATLVQPVGSPLSLECTVEGTSNPNLYWYRQAAGRGLQLLFYSVGIGQISSEVPQNLSASRPQDRQFILSSKKLLLSDSGFYLCAWSGWTSGYEQYFGPGTRLTVT.

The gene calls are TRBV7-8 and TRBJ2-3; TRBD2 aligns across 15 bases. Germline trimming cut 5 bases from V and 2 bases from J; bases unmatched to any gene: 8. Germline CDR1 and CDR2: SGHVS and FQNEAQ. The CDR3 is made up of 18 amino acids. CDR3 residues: CASSPRTSGRVYTDTQYF. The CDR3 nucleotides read TGTGCCAGCAGCCCGCGGACTAGCGGGAGGGTTTACACAGATACGCAGTATTTT.

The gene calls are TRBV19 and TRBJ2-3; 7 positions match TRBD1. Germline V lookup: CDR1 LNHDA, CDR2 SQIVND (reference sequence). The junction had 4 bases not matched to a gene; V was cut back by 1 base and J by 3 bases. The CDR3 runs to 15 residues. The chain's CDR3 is CASSIVGGGTDTQYF. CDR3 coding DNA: TGTGCCAGTAGTATAGTAGGGGGCGGTACAGATACGCAGTATTTT.

The DNA for the CDR3 is TGCGCCAGCAGCCTAAAGTGGGGGGGGACAGGCGCTTATGGCTACACCTTC. Its translation is CASSLKWGGTGAYGYTF. The chain uses TRBV4-1 and TRBJ1-2; 8 positions match TRBD1. V gave up 4 bases and J gave up 5 bases; unmatched junction bases: 15. The CDR3 covers 17 residues. Germline CDR1 MGHRA, CDR2 YSYEKL.

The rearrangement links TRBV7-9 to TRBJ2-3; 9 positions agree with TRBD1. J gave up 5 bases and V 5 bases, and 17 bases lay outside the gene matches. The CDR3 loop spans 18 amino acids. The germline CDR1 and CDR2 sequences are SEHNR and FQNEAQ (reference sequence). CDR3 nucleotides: TGTGCCAGCAGCCCCGGGGGAGCCGGGACAGGGCGGGGAGATACGCAGTATTTT. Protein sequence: CASSPGGAGTGRGDTQYF.

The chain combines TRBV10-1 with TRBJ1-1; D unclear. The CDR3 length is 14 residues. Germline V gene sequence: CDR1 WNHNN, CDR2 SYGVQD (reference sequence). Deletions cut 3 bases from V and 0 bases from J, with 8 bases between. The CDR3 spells CASSDGTMNTEAFF. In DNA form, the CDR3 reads TGCGCCAGCAGTGATGGCACCATGAACACTGAAGCTTTCTTT.